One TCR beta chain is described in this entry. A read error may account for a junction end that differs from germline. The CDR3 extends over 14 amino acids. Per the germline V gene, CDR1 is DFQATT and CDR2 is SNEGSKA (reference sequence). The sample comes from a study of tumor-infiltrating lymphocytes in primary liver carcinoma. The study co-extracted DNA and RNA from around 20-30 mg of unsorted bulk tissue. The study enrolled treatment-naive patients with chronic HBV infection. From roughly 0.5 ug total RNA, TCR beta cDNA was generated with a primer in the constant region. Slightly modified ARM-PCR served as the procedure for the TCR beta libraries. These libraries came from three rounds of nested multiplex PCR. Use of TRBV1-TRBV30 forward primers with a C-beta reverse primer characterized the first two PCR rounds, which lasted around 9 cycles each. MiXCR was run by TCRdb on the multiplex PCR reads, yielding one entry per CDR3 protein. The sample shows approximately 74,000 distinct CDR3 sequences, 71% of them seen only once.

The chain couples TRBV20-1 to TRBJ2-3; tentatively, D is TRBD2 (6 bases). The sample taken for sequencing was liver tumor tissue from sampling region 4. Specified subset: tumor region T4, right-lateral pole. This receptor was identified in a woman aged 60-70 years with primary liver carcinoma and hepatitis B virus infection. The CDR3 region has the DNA TGCAGTGCTAGAGGGGGGGTAGCGACAGATACGCGGTATTTT. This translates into CSARGGVATDTRYF.